This passage covers 16 T cell receptor beta chains from one sample sequenced in a study of cytomegalovirus exposure and HLA in healthy donors (dated by TCRdb to the late 2010s). Library preparation employed the immunoSEQ multiplex PCR assay. For the multiplex PCR, a mixture combining 60 forward primers for TCR Vbeta segments and 13 reverse primers for TCR Jbeta segments was used. The immuneACCESS repertoire file appears here via TCRdb, limited to in-frame rearrangements. These files lack a portion of the clones; in checked studies, under half of the deficit traces to unresolved V genes, and the cause of the others is not known. This sample comprises over 95,000 clones, roughly three quarters of them detected only once. 2% of the sample belongs to the ten largest clones. What was sequenced was PBMCs. The receptor set was obtained from a man aged 35 to 55 in good health and CMV-seronegative.

The genes are TRBV5-1 and TRBJ2-3; D is possibly TRBD2 (7 bases). V was clipped by 5 bases and J by 1 base, with 17 bases between them. The length of the CDR3 is 16 residues. Germline lookup yields CDR1 SGHRS and CDR2 YFSETQ. For the CDR3, the DNA is TGCGCCAGCAGTCTCCAAACAGGGAGGGGCACAGATACGCAGTATTTT. This sequence encodes CASSLQTGRGTDTQYF.

The chain carries TRBV27 and TRBJ2-1, with 10 bases aligning to TRBD2. V shed 3 bases and J 13 bases; nucleotides not matched to a gene: 9. The CDR3 covers 14 residues. CDR1 and CDR2 from the germline V gene are MNHEY and SMNVEV (reference sequence). In DNA form, the CDR3 reads TGTGCCAGCAGTTTGGCGCTAGCGGGAGTTGAACAGTTCTTC. It encodes CASSLALAGVEQFF.

The chain combines TRBV14 with TRBJ2-3, with a possible D match to TRBD1 (5 bases). The CDR3 covers 16 residues. V was cut by 1 base and J by 4 bases, with 15 bases left in between. Germline values: CDR1 SGHDN, CDR2 FVKESK. The CDR3 loop is CASSQVAGSRADTQYF. Written as DNA, the CDR3 is TGTGCCAGCAGCCAAGTAGCAGGGTCCCGGGCAGATACGCAGTATTTT. Together with reference TRBV14 and TRBJ2-3, the CDR3 gives the full variable domain: EAGVTQFPSHSVIEKGQTVTLRCDPISGHDNLYWYRRVMGKEIKFLLHFVKESKQDESGMPNNRFLAERTGGTYSTLKVQPAELEDSGVYFCASSQVAGSRADTQYFGPGTRLTVL.

This clone was observed a single time. CDR3 bases: TGTGCCATCAGTCGACAGGGAGCTCCCACTGAAGCTTTCTTT. Translated: CAISRQGAPTEAFF. The chain is built from TRBV10-3 and TRBJ1-1; the match to TRBD1 covers 7 bases. Trimming removed 5 bases from V and 4 bases from J; junction bases left unmatched: 7. Germline lookup yields CDR1 ENHRY and CDR2 SYGVKD. The CDR3 consists of 14 residues.

In its sample, this clone was seen a few times. The chain is built from TRBV25-1 and TRBJ2-1; 9 nucleotides line up with TRBD2. CDR3 length: 16 amino acids. The J segment lost 8 bases and the V segment lost 0 bases, leaving 8 bases of the junction unmatched. Germline CDR1 reads MGHDK; CDR2 reads SYGVNS. CDR3 DNA sequence: TGTGCCAGCAGTGAATATATGAGGCGGGAGGGCCATGAGCAGTTCTTC. It codes for CASSEYMRREGHEQFF. Complete variable domain (other parts from reference TRBV25-1 and TRBJ2-1): EADIYQTPRYLVIGTGKKITLECSQTMGHDKMYWYQQDPGMELHLIHYSYGVNSTEKGDLSSESTVSRIRTEHFPLTLESARPSHTSQYLCASSEYMRREGHEQFFGPGTRLTVL.

This rearrangement joins TRBV15 to TRBJ2-7; 8 nucleotides line up with TRBD1. V was pared by 3 bases and J by 6 bases, with 4 bases of the junction left unmatched. CDR1 is LNHNV, CDR2 YYDKDF, per germline (reference sequence). CDR3 length: 13 amino acids. The DNA for the CDR3 is TGTGCCACCAGCAGGGACAGGGAGGCCGAGCAGTACTTC. The encoded protein is CATSRDREAEQYF.

This sequence joins TRBV5-1 and TRBJ2-2; D possibly corresponds to TRBD2 (7 bases). The CDR3 sequence is 15 residues long. Germline V gene data show CDR1 as SGHRS and CDR2 as YFSETQ. Trimming shortened V by 4 bases and J by 4 bases, and 14 bases separated the two germline ends. The CDR3 region is CASSLGGASTGELFF. CDR3 DNA: TGCGCCAGCAGCCTTGGGGGGGCTTCCACCGGGGAGCTGTTTTTT.

V gene TRBV9 combines with J gene TRBJ2-1; 9 positions match TRBD2. Germline V gene sequence: CDR1 SGDLS, CDR2 YYNGEE. The CDR3 sequence is 15 residues long. The V gene end was trimmed by 0 bases and the J gene end by 6 bases; junction bases not matched to a gene: 4. The CDR3 reads CASSVVAGGPNEQFF. The CDR3 coding sequence is TGTGCCAGCAGCGTAGTGGCGGGAGGGCCCAATGAGCAGTTCTTC.

This clone came up a few times. The V and J genes are TRBV10-2 and TRBJ2-7; 7 bases line up with TRBD2. Trimming took 6 bases from V and 2 from J; bases not matched to a gene: 7. Per germline, CDR1 WSHSY and CDR2 SAAADI. This CDR3 is 14 amino acids long. CDR3 in DNA: TGCGCCAGCAGCACGAGCGGGGCCGCCTACGAGCAGTACTTC. Translation gives CASSTSGAAYEQYF.

This clone was picked up a small number of times. J is TRBJ2-3 and V is TRBV9; 16 nucleotides agree with TRBD2. Germline V gives CDR1 SGDLS, CDR2 YYNGEE. This CDR3 has 17 residues. V dropped 4 bases and J dropped 1; count of bases not matched to a gene: 3. CDR3 region: CASSRGLAGGGTDTQYF. The CDR3 coding sequence is TGTGCCAGCAGCAGGGGACTAGCGGGGGGGGGCACAGATACGCAGTATTTT.

The rearrangement joins TRBV5-6 to TRBJ2-5, with 7 bases aligning to TRBD1. CDR3 length equals 15 residues. The V gene's germline CDR1 is SGHDT and CDR2 YYEEEE. The V gene end was trimmed by 1 base and the J gene end by 1 base; junction bases not matched to a gene: 4. Here the CDR3 reads CASSLFTGAQETQYF. The CDR3 bases are TGTGCCAGCAGCTTGTTTACAGGGGCCCAAGAGACCCAGTACTTC.

J is TRBJ1-1 and V is TRBV6-4, with D unresolved. V gave up 6 bases and J gave up 5 bases, with 16 bases separating them. This CDR3 region has 14 residues. CDR1 is MRHNA, CDR2 SNTAGT, per germline. Written as DNA, the CDR3 is TGTGCCAGCAGCACCGAGGCGGGCCGGACTGAAGCTTTCTTT. As protein: CASSTEAGRTEAFF.

The rearrangement uses TRBV28 and TRBJ2-7; 8 bases are shared with TRBD1. The CDR3 covers 17 residues. V trimming: 5 bases; J trimming: 3 bases; junction bases outside the gene matches: 15. CDR1 is MDHEN and CDR2 is SYDVKM in the germline V gene. The chain's CDR3 is CASSPYNNRDRSYEQYF. CDR3 sequence (DNA): TGTGCCAGCAGTCCTTATAATAACCGGGACAGGAGCTACGAGCAGTACTTC.

The CDR3 nucleotides read TGTGCCATCAGGGAAGGTGACAGGAACCTACGCGAGCAGTACTTC. Its translation: CAIREGDRNLREQYF. The chain has TRBV10-3 and TRBJ2-7; a weak D match, TRBD1 (6 bases). The CDR3 runs 15 residues. V lost 6 bases and J 6 bases, leaving 21 bases between the germline ends. The germline V gene has CDR1 ENHRY and CDR2 SYGVKD.

This chain connects TRBV9 to TRBJ2-1; 11 bases line up with TRBD2. This CDR3 comprises 17 residues. J gave up 3 bases and V 4 bases, and 9 bases lay outside the gene matches. Germline CDR1 is SGDLS and CDR2 is YYNGEE. DNA of the CDR3: TGTGCCAGCAGCCGAGGGGTAGCGGGGGGGAGCTACAATGAGCAGTTCTTC. It translates to CASSRGVAGGSYNEQFF.

A word on this clone: The junction and the germline gene differ at one end; a read error may be behind it. This chain links TRBV7-9 with TRBJ1-5; 9 bases match TRBD1. CDR3 length: 15 amino acids. CDR1 and CDR2 (germline): SEHNR, FQNEAQ (reference sequence). In nucleotides, the CDR3 is TGTGCCAGCAGCCGGACAGGGGCAAGCAGTCAGCCCCAGCATTTT. The encoded protein is CASSRTGASSQPQHF.